This TCR beta chain was captured by sequencing in a study of blood T cell repertoires in COVID-19. Those who participated ranged in age from roughly 18 to 90 years and resided in approximately 23 US areas. Using immunoSEQ multiplex PCR, the repertoire was profiled, and TCRdb retains in-frame clones only, with some absent. The sample consists of about 500,000 clones, around 90% of them appearing once. Sequencing was performed on PBMCs or T cells enriched from blood (not recorded which). This clonotype originated in a woman aged 18-29 years who had recovered from COVID-19.

The DNA of the CDR3 is TGTGCCAGCTCATCGGACAGGGACAACTATGGCTACACCTTC. This encodes CASSSDRDNYGYTF. The gene calls are TRBV18 and TRBJ1-2; TRBD1 aligns across 8 bases. This CDR3 is built from 14 residues. Trimming cost V 5 bases and J 2 bases; bases outside gene matches: 4. CDR1 and CDR2 (germline): KGHSH, LQKENI.